This TCR beta chain was documented in a study of cytomegalovirus exposure and HLA in healthy donors. A remark on this clone: Its antigen is currently unknown.

Assay: immunoSEQ multiplex PCR; the TCRdb copy retains only in-frame clones and omits some. This table holds roughly 56,000 clones, 90% to 95% found once. Study findings and constraints: In vitro assays verified that three CMV-associated chains recognized CMV antigens specifically.

This CDR3 is 16 amino acids long. V was clipped by 5 bases and J by 0 bases, with 16 bases between them. CDR1 is SNHLY and CDR2 is FYNNEI in the germline V gene. Sequencing was performed on PBMCs. V usage is TRBV2 and J usage is TRBJ1-1, with D uncertain. This receptor was obtained from a man younger than 35 in good health and CMV-seronegative. CDR3 nucleotide sequence: TGTGCCAGCAGTATTCTTGAAGGGAGGGTGAACACTGAAGCTTTCTTT. Protein sequence: CASSILEGRVNTEAFF.